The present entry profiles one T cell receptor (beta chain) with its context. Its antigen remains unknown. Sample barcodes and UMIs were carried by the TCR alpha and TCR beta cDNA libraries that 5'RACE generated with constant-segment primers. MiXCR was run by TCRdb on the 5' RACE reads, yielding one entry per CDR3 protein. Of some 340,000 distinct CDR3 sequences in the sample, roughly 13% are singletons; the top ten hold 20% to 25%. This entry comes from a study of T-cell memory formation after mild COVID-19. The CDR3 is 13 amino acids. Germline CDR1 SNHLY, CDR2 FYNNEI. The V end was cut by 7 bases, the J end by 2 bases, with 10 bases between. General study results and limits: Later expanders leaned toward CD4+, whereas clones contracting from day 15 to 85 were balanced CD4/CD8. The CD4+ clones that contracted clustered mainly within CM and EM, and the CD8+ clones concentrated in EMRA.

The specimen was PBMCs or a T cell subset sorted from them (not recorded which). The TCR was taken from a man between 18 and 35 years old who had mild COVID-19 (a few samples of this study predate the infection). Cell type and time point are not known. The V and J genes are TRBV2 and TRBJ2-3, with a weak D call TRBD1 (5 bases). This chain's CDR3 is CASTGLFTDTQYF. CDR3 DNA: TGTGCCAGCACAGGGCTTTTCACAGATACGCAGTATTTT.